This entry lists 28 T cell receptor beta chains sequenced from one sample in a study of shared clonotypes between healthy human individuals. This table comes from immunoSEQ multiplex PCR, and its TCRdb copy is limited to in-frame clones, with some not included. The sample carries some 2,000,000 clones, over 85% recorded once. Material: naive CD4+ T cells sorted from blood. Subset given: CD45RA+ positively selected. All receptors come from a man aged 18 to 30 in good health.

The genes are TRBV7-2 and TRBJ1-3, with D tentatively TRBD1 (5 bases). This CDR3 spans 17 amino acids. V lost 3 bases and J 8 bases, leaving 23 bases between the germline ends. Germline lookup yields CDR1 SGHTA and CDR2 FQGNSA. CDR3 DNA sequence: TGTGCCAGCAGCTTCCCCTTGGGGCAGGGCGGAATGGACACCATATATTTT. This codes for CASSFPLGQGGMDTIYF.

CDR3 residues: CASSATVSNQPQHF. CDR3 sequence (DNA): TGTGCCAGCAGTGCGACAGTTAGCAATCAGCCCCAGCATTTT. V gene TRBV6-1 combines with J gene TRBJ1-5, with TRBD1 as a possible D gene (5 bases). This CDR3 is 14 amino acids long. The ends were cut back, 4 bases at V and 0 bases at J, with 7 bases in the middle. Germline V lookup: CDR1 MNHNS, CDR2 SASEGT.

This chain connects TRBV28 to TRBJ1-5; no clear D gene. This CDR3 comprises 15 residues. Looked up from germline, CDR1 is MDHEN and CDR2 is SYDVKM. V was shortened by 7 bases and J by 0 bases, with 13 bases between the two germline ends. The CDR3, as DNA: TGTGCCAGCATTCCCACGGTGGGTAGCAATCAGCCCCAGCATTTT. Translating gives CASIPTVGSNQPQHF.

The chain couples TRBV6-1 to TRBJ2-7, with D perhaps TRBD1 or TRBD2 (5 bases each). Germline CDR1 MNHNS, CDR2 SASEGT. The CDR3 has 15 residues. Trimming stripped 7 bases from V and 9 bases from J, with 25 bases between. In DNA, the CDR3 is TGTGCCAGCAACTCCCGGGGCGGGTCCCCCTCCGGGCAGTACTTC. Its translation: CASNSRGGSPSGQYF.

This rearrangement joins TRBV28 to TRBJ1-1; no clear D gene. The CDR3 length is 14 residues. The V gene lost 6 bases and the J gene lost 5 bases, with 16 bases spanning the gap. Per germline, CDR1 MDHEN and CDR2 SYDVKM. For the CDR3, the DNA is TGTGCCAGCAGCCTGACTGGGCCCAGGACTGAAGCTTTCTTT. Amino acid sequence: CASSLTGPRTEAFF.

This chain joins TRBV6-1 and TRBJ1-3, with D hard to call. CDR1 is MNHNS and CDR2 is SASEGT in the germline V gene. The CDR3 contains 16 residues. Trimming stripped 3 bases from V and 2 bases from J, with 14 bases between. The CDR3 reads CASSEVRSSTGNTIYF. As DNA, the CDR3 is TGTGCCAGCAGTGAGGTTAGGAGCTCGACTGGAAACACCATATATTTT.

The gene calls are TRBV4-1 and TRBJ2-7; 10 bases are a match to TRBD2. The CDR3 extends over 14 amino acids. The germline gives CDR1 MGHRA, CDR2 YSYEKL. V lost 4 bases and J lost 5; bases outside the gene matches: 5. DNA of the CDR3: TGCGCCAGCAGCCTAAGCGGGGGGGCCCACGAGCAGTACTTC. Its protein is CASSLSGGAHEQYF.

Points on this clone: A read error may explain this, as a much larger clone is one base away. Additional DNA sequences in this sample encode the identical CDR3. This chain connects TRBV7-2 to TRBJ2-1; 9 positions agree with TRBD1. The junction had 2 bases not matched to a gene; V was cut back by 4 bases and J by 1 base. CDR1 is SGHTA and CDR2 is FQGNSA in the germline V gene. The CDR3 is 15 amino acids. The CDR3: CASSSGQGSYNEQFF. CDR3 DNA: TGTGCCAGCAGCTCCGGACAGGGGTCCTACAATGAGCAGTTCTTC. Drawing the rest from reference TRBV7-2 and TRBJ2-1, the complete variable domain is GAGVSQSPSNKVTEKGKDVELRCDPISGHTALYWYRQSLGQGLEFLIYFQGNSAPDKSGLPSDRFSAERTGGSVSTLTIQRTQQEDSAVYLCASSSGQGSYNEQFFGPGTRLTVL.

The gene calls are TRBV6-1 and TRBJ2-7, with TRBD1 as a possible D gene (6 bases). CDR1 and CDR2 (germline): MNHNS, SASEGT. This CDR3 has 13 residues. V lost 5 bases and J lost 2, with 10 bases in between. CDR3 DNA: TGTGCCAGCAGTCTCGGACAGCCCTACGAGCAGTACTTC. It translates to CASSLGQPYEQYF.

The rearrangement uses TRBV6-5 and TRBJ1-2; 7 positions agree with TRBD1. J lost 8 bases, V lost 2 bases, and 5 bases had no gene match. The CDR3 has 13 amino acids. Germline-derived CDR1 and CDR2 are MNHEY and SVGAGI. CDR3 coding DNA: TGTGCCAGCAGTTACCAGGGGGGCGTCGGCTACACCTTC. Its translation is CASSYQGGVGYTF.

This sequence joins TRBV6-5 and TRBJ2-1, with TRBD2 identical over 11 bases. V lost 0 bases and J lost 6; bases outside the gene matches: 1. CDR1 and CDR2 (germline): MNHEY, SVGAGI. CDR3 length: 15 residues. The CDR3 loop is CASSYSSGRANEQFF. The CDR3 nucleotides are TGTGCCAGCAGTTACTCTAGCGGGAGGGCCAATGAGCAGTTCTTC.

In its sample, this clone was seen a few times. CDR3 loop: CASSLGTSSYEQYF. Written as DNA, the CDR3 is TGTGCCAGCAGCCTCGGTACTAGCTCCTACGAGCAGTACTTC. The V gene is TRBV5-5, the J gene TRBJ2-7; a possible D gene is TRBD2 (5 bases). The CDR3 has 14 residues. Deletions cut 4 bases from V and 0 bases from J, with 11 bases between. Germline values: CDR1 SGHKS, CDR2 YYEKEE (reference sequence).

The genes are TRBV25-1 and TRBJ2-3; 10 bases align to TRBD1. In germline, CDR1 is MGHDK, CDR2 SYGVNS. V dropped 1 base and J dropped 2; count of bases not matched to a gene: 6. The CDR3 length is 17 residues. The CDR3 reads CASSESPGQGNTDTQYF. As DNA, the CDR3 is TGTGCCAGCAGTGAATCTCCGGGACAGGGGAACACAGATACGCAGTATTTT.

J is TRBJ1-6 and V is TRBV9; a weak D match, TRBD1 (6 bases). The CDR3 has 14 residues. V was clipped by 0 bases and J by 9 bases, with 10 bases between them. Germline CDR1 reads SGDLS; CDR2 reads YYNGEE. CDR3 coding DNA: TGTGCCAGCAGCGTAGAGGCAGGGGTTTCACCCCTCCACTTT. This codes for CASSVEAGVSPLHF.

The V gene is TRBV10-3, the J gene TRBJ1-2; D is unclear. V was clipped by 2 bases and J by 4 bases, with 11 bases between them. Germline CDR1 reads ENHRY; CDR2 reads SYGVKD. The CDR3 spans 14 residues. DNA for the CDR3: TGTGCCATCAGTGAGATGGAATCCCCCTATGGCTACACCTTC. It yields the protein CAISEMESPYGYTF.

The rearrangement uses TRBV30 and TRBJ2-7; perhaps TRBD2 as D (5 bases). Trimming took 6 bases from V and 2 from J, leaving 17 bases between them. CDR1 is GTSNPN and CDR2 is SVGIG in the germline V gene (reference sequence). CDR3 size: 14 residues. The CDR3 region is CACFRGAPPYEQYF. CDR3 DNA sequence: TGTGCCTGTTTCCGGGGTGCCCCCCCCTACGAGCAGTACTTC.

The chain recombines TRBV28 with TRBJ1-6; D call uncertain. V was cut by 5 bases and J by 10 bases, with 15 bases left in between. In germline, CDR1 is MDHEN, CDR2 SYDVKM. The CDR3 runs 14 residues. CDR3 in amino acids: CASSMNSMGSPLHF. The CDR3 DNA reads as TGTGCCAGCAGTATGAACAGCATGGGATCACCCCTCCACTTT. Variable domain in full (rest from reference TRBV28 and TRBJ1-6): DVKVTQSSRYLVKRTGEKVFLECVQDMDHENMFWYRQDPGLGLRLIYFSYDVKMKEKGDIPEGYSVSREKKERFSLILESASTNQTSMYLCASSMNSMGSPLHFGNGTRLTVT.

This rearrangement joins TRBV6-6 to TRBJ2-7; possible D gene TRBD1, 5 bases. The ends were cut back, 6 bases at V and 6 bases at J, with 12 bases in the middle. This CDR3 has 12 residues. Germline V gene sequence: CDR1 MNHNY, CDR2 SVGAGI (reference sequence). The CDR3 region is CASSRKQGEQYF. The CDR3 DNA is TGTGCCAGCAGCCGAAAGCAGGGCGAGCAGTACTTC.

This chain connects TRBV7-9 to TRBJ2-2; D is unclear. The CDR3 sequence is 16 residues long. The V end was cut by 2 bases, the J end by 0 bases, with 10 bases between. Germline loops: CDR1 SEHNR, CDR2 FQNEAQ (reference sequence). CDR3 bases: TGTGCCAGCAGCTTATTTCCCTTCACGAACACCGGGGAGCTGTTTTTT. Residues: CASSLFPFTNTGELFF.

The J gene is TRBJ1-6, the V gene TRBV28, with TRBD1 identical over 7 bases. This CDR3 is 16 amino acids long. The V gene end was trimmed by 4 bases and the J gene end by 10 bases; junction bases not matched to a gene: 13. CDR1 and CDR2 from the germline V gene are MDHEN and SYDVKM. The chain's CDR3 is CASSSPRGQKRSPLHF. The CDR3 nucleotides are TGTGCCAGCAGTTCCCCGAGGGGGCAGAAAAGATCACCCCTCCACTTT.

The chain employs TRBV19 and TRBJ1-2; the D gene is possibly TRBD1 (5 bases). The CDR3 runs to 15 residues. From germline, CDR1 is LNHDA and CDR2 SQIVND (reference sequence). Trimming shortened V by 1 base and J by 2 bases, and 11 bases separated the two germline ends. The CDR3 DNA is TGTGCCAGTAGTATAGCCGGGGGATACAACTATGGCTACACCTTC. Translation gives CASSIAGGYNYGYTF.

A word on this clone: Other DNA sequences within the sample encode an identical CDR3. This chain links TRBV5-1 with TRBJ2-3; maybe TRBD2 (5 bases). This CDR3 has 14 residues. The germline V gene has CDR1 SGHRS and CDR2 YFSETQ. Trimming left V 4 bases short and J 1 base short, with 10 bases between. The CDR3 spells CASSGLAGTDTQYF. As DNA, the CDR3 is TGCGCCAGCAGCGGGCTAGCAGGCACAGATACGCAGTATTTT.

The chain is built from TRBV5-1 and TRBJ2-7, with 8 bases lining up with TRBD1. CDR1 is SGHRS and CDR2 is YFSETQ in the germline V gene. Losses at the gene ends were 5 bases for V and 5 bases for J; bases not matched to a gene: 9. The CDR3 is 14 residues long. The CDR3: CASRAGGSANEQYF. CDR3 bases: TGCGCCAGCAGGGCAGGGGGCTCTGCGAACGAGCAGTACTTC.

The genes are TRBV18 and TRBJ2-7; 8 bases align to TRBD1. Trimming took 5 bases from V and 1 from J; bases not matched to a gene: 7. Germline V gives CDR1 KGHSH, CDR2 LQKENI. This CDR3 comprises 15 residues. CDR3 loop: CASSSTGTGSYEQYF. For the CDR3, the DNA is TGTGCCAGCTCATCCACCGGGACAGGTTCCTACGAGCAGTACTTC.

The J gene is TRBJ2-7, the V gene TRBV18, with TRBD2 identical over 7 bases. This CDR3 has 15 residues. Germline V lookup: CDR1 KGHSH, CDR2 LQKENI. After removal of 1 base from V and 3 bases from J, the junction contained 6 bases not matched to a gene. The CDR3: CASSPREGLRYEQYF. The CDR3 DNA reads as TGTGCCAGCTCACCACGGGAGGGCCTCCGCTACGAGCAGTACTTC. Filled out from reference TRBV18 and TRBJ2-7, the complete variable domain reads NAGVMQNPRHLVRRRGQEARLRCSPMKGHSHVYWYRQLPEEGLKFMVYLQKENIIDESGMPKERFSAEFPKEGPSILRIQQVVRGDSAAYFCASSPREGLRYEQYFGPGTRLTVT.

The chain has TRBV6-1 and TRBJ1-6, with 11 bases fitting TRBD1. Germline lookup yields CDR1 MNHNS and CDR2 SASEGT. The ends lost 2 bases at V and 7 bases at J; junction bases unmatched: 4. The CDR3 sequence is 16 residues long. CDR3 in DNA: TGTGCCAGCAGTGAAAAGGGGACAGGGGGGAATTCACCCCTCCACTTT. Its translation is CASSEKGTGGNSPLHF.

This clone was seen just once. The V call is TRBV5-1, the J call TRBJ1-2; no clear D. The length of the CDR3 is 13 residues. Trimming cost V 1 base and J 0 bases, with 4 bases left between them. CDR1 and CDR2 from the germline V gene are SGHRS and YFSETQ. The CDR3 loop is CASSLSPNYGYTF. CDR3 in DNA: TGCGCCAGCAGCTTGTCGCCTAACTATGGCTACACCTTC.

V gene TRBV28 combines with J gene TRBJ2-7; 8 bases align to TRBD1. Germline CDR1 MDHEN, CDR2 SYDVKM. V dropped 3 bases and J dropped 3; count of bases not matched to a gene: 4. The CDR3 is 14 amino acids. In nucleotides, the CDR3 is TGTGCCAGCAGTTTTTCAGGGGGCTTCTACGAGCAGTACTTC. It yields the protein CASSFSGGFYEQYF.